The next 8 T cell receptor beta chains were all read from a single sample in a study of shared clonotypes between healthy human individuals. Produced via immunoSEQ multiplex PCR; TCRdb's table is partial and in-frame only. The sample lists nearly 500,000 clones; over 60% were seen once. The sequencing sample was made of PBMCs. All receptors come from a woman in her 40s in good health. Some clones in this sample may be carry-over from other donors' samples.

J is TRBJ2-1 and V is TRBV28; 9 bases agree with TRBD2. Germline V gene data show CDR1 as MDHEN and CDR2 as SYDVKM. The ends lost 2 bases at V and 6 bases at J; junction bases unmatched: 5. This CDR3 region has 15 residues. The CDR3 is CASSLGSGSPNEQFF. Here the CDR3 DNA reads TGTGCCAGCAGTTTAGGTAGCGGGAGCCCCAATGAGCAGTTCTTC. The entire variable domain, with the rest obtained from reference TRBV28 and TRBJ2-1, is as follows: DVKVTQSSRYLVKRTGEKVFLECVQDMDHENMFWYRQDPGLGLRLIYFSYDVKMKEKGDIPEGYSVSREKKERFSLILESASTNQTSMYLCASSLGSGSPNEQFFGPGTRLTVL.

Comments on this clone: An end of the junction differs from the germline gene, which may be a read error. V usage is TRBV6-1 and J usage is TRBJ1-1; D is unclear. The CDR3 is 13 residues long. Germline lookup yields CDR1 MNHNS and CDR2 SASEGT. In nucleotides, the CDR3 is TGTGCCGGCAGTGAAGCAGGGAACACTGAAGCTTTCTTT. It specifies CAGSEAGNTEAFF.

The CDR3 sequence is CAISESFEGTDTQYF. In DNA form, the CDR3 reads TGTGCCATCAGTGAGTCGTTCGAGGGCACAGATACGCAGTATTTT. The chain carries TRBV10-3 and TRBJ2-3; no definite D call. This CDR3 comprises 15 residues. Trimming removed 0 bases from V and 1 base from J, with 8 bases in between. The germline V gene has CDR1 ENHRY and CDR2 SYGVKD.

V is TRBV27 and J is TRBJ1-1, with a possible D match to TRBD1 (6 bases). The CDR3 has 13 residues. Germline V CDR1 and CDR2: MNHEY, SMNVEV (reference sequence). Trimming removed 4 bases at V and 5 bases at J, with 11 bases between. CDR3 in amino acids: CASSWGRRTEAFF. The CDR3 DNA follows: TGTGCCAGCAGTTGGGGGCGACGAACTGAAGCTTTCTTT.

This chain joins TRBV5-4 and TRBJ1-2; 9 bases are shared with TRBD1. Germline lookup yields CDR1 SGHNT and CDR2 YYREEE (reference sequence). Germline trimming cut 4 bases from V and 3 bases from J; bases unmatched to any gene: 7. The CDR3 has 15 residues. The CDR3 region has the DNA TGTGCCAGCAGCCAATACAGGGGGCGCGACTATGGCTACACCTTC. Translation: CASSQYRGRDYGYTF.

The chain joins TRBV11-1 to TRBJ2-5; D not resolved. The CDR3 extends over 13 amino acids. Trimming cost V 1 base and J 0 bases, with 3 bases left between them. Germline values: CDR1 SGHAT, CDR2 FQDESV (reference sequence). The CDR3 spells CASSLEYQETQYF. CDR3 DNA sequence: TGTGCCAGCAGCTTAGAGTACCAAGAGACCCAGTACTTC.

The CDR3 DNA reads TGCGCCAGCAGCCCGGGGACAGGGGGCGGTTCCGGCTACGAGCAGTACTTC. Protein product: CASSPGTGGGSGYEQYF. The genes are TRBV5-1 and TRBJ2-7; TRBD1 matches at 12 bases. V gave up 4 bases and J gave up 3 bases; unmatched junction bases: 11. The CDR3 contains 17 residues. Germline CDR1 SGHRS, CDR2 YFSETQ.

The genes are TRBV9 and TRBJ2-7, with D perhaps TRBD1 (5 bases). Germline CDR1 SGDLS, CDR2 YYNGEE. The CDR3 spans 12 residues. V dropped 4 bases and J dropped 5 bases, with 10 bases sitting between them. As DNA, the CDR3 is TGTGCCAGCAGCTCTCAGGGTCACGAGCAGTACTTC. Residues: CASSSQGHEQYF.